This is a list of T cell receptor beta chains from one sample in a study of neurological immune-mediated disorders. TCRdb ran MiXCR on the 5' RACE reads and lists one entry per CDR3 protein. The data hold approximately 85,000 distinct CDR3 sequences, with around 4% observed a single time. Sample: PBMCs. The receptors were gathered from a woman in her sixties or seventies with multiple sclerosis. The CDR3 runs from the conserved cysteine through the conserved F or W. Each record gives: clone size, V gene, D gene, J gene, CDR3 DNA, CDR3 protein. A D gene is named only where the DNA matches it firmly. Size tells how often a clone was seen (once, few, many) or the class of an expanded clone, and some rows leave it out.

size: many; V: TRBV20-1; D: -; J: TRBJ1-1; DNA: TGCAGTGCTTCCCGAACCGGGAACACTGAAGCTTTCTTT; CDR3: CSASRTGNTEAFF
size: many; V: TRBV5-1; D: -; J: TRBJ1-4; DNA: TGCGCCAGCAGCTTGGGTGCATCGGATGAAAAACTGTTTTTT; CDR3: CASSLGASDEKLFF
size: many; V: TRBV20-1; D: -; J: TRBJ2-1; DNA: TGCAGTGCTAGAGTCGGGGGGCTTAGATCCTACAATGAGCAGTTCTTC; CDR3: CSARVGGLRSYNEQFF
size: many; V: TRBV12-3/TRBV12-4; D: -; J: TRBJ1-4; DNA: TGTGCCAGCAGTTTAGGGCTAGGGGACCTAACTAATGAAAAACTGTTTTTT; CDR3: CASSLGLGDLTNEKLFF
size: many; V: TRBV5-1; D: -; J: TRBJ1-4; DNA: TGCGCCAGCAGCTTAGGAGACCTTAATGAAAAACTGTTTTTT; CDR3: CASSLGDLNEKLFF
size: many; V: TRBV20-1; D: -; J: TRBJ2-3; DNA: TGCAGTGCTAACCCCATATCTACGCAGTATTTT; CDR3: CSANPISTQYF
size: many; V: TRBV5-5; D: -; J: TRBJ1-4; DNA: TGTGCCAGCAGCCTTGGTCGGCAGTGGAATGAAAAACTGTTTTTT; CDR3: CASSLGRQWNEKLFF
size: many; V: TRBV5-1; D: TRBD2; J: TRBJ2-1; DNA: TGCGCCAGCAGCTTGCTCGCGGGGGCCTACAATGAGCAGTTCTTC; CDR3: CASSLLAGAYNEQFF
size: many; V: TRBV29-1; D: -; J: TRBJ1-4; DNA: TGCAGCGTTGTGGGCAGCCTGCGGGGGAATGAAAAACTGTTTTTT; CDR3: CSVVGSLRGNEKLFF
size: many; V: TRBV6-5; D: -; J: TRBJ1-1; DNA: TGTGCCAGCAGTTACTCCAGGGGTAACACTGAAGCTTTCTTT; CDR3: CASSYSRGNTEAFF
size: many; V: TRBV25-1; D: TRBD2; J: TRBJ2-5; DNA: TGTGCCAGCAGTGAGTTGACTAGCGGGGAGACCCAGTACTTC; CDR3: CASSELTSGETQYF
size: many; V: TRBV7-9; D: -; J: TRBJ2-5; DNA: TGTGCCAGCACCTCCGCAGTGAGCGCGGAGACCCAGTACTTC; CDR3: CASTSAVSAETQYF
size: many; V: TRBV11-1; D: -; J: TRBJ2-1; DNA: TGTGCCAGCAGCAACCCGGGGGGCCTTTACCATGAGCAGTTCTTC; CDR3: CASSNPGGLYHEQFF
size: many; V: TRBV20-1; D: TRBD1; J: TRBJ1-2; DNA: TGCAGTGCCAACCTTTTCCGGGACAGGGAGGATGGCTACACCTTC; CDR3: CSANLFRDREDGYTF
size: -; V: TRBV19; D: TRBD1; J: TRBJ1-5; DNA: TGTGCCAGTAGTATAGCGGGGACAGGGTTTCAGCCCCAGCATTTT; CDR3: CASSIAGTGFQPQHF
size: many; V: TRBV5-5; D: -; J: TRBJ2-3; DNA: TGTGCCAGCAGCTTGGAGGTCGGGCAGGCCGATACGCAGTATTTT; CDR3: CASSLEVGQADTQYF
size: many; V: TRBV5-1; D: TRBD1; J: TRBJ2-1; DNA: TGCGCCAGCAGCCTTAGTAGGGGGCCTTCCTACAATGAGCAGTTCTTC; CDR3: CASSLSRGPSYNEQFF
size: many; V: TRBV3-1; D: -; J: TRBJ1-6; DNA: TGTGCCAGCAGCCAAATCTGGAGGAGGGATTCACCCCTCCACTTT; CDR3: CASSQIWRRDSPLHF
size: many; V: TRBV10-2; D: -; J: TRBJ2-7; DNA: TGCGCCAGCAGTGATGGGCTAGCTTACTACGAGCAGTACTTC; CDR3: CASSDGLAYYEQYF
size: many; V: TRBV7-8; D: TRBD1; J: TRBJ1-2; DNA: TGTGCCAGCAGCCAAAGCCGGGACAGGGGAAGAATGCGCGGCTACACCTTC; CDR3: CASSQSRDRGRMRGYTF
size: many; V: TRBV11-2; D: -; J: TRBJ1-1; DNA: TGTGCCAGCAGCCGGGCAGGGTTGACCACTGAAGCTTTCTTT; CDR3: CASSRAGLTTEAFF
size: many; V: TRBV12-3/TRBV12-4; D: TRBD1; J: TRBJ2-7; DNA: TGTGCCAGCAGTCGGACAGGGGGGGGTTACGAGCAGTACTTC; CDR3: CASSRTGGGYEQYF
size: few; V: TRBV12-3/TRBV12-4; D: -; J: TRBJ1-1; DNA: TGTGCCAGCAGTTTAATAGGGGACGGGGCCACTGAAGCTTTCTTT; CDR3: CASSLIGDGATEAFF
size: many; V: TRBV5-1; D: -; J: TRBJ2-5; DNA: TGCGCCAGCAGCTTGTCCCAAGAGACCCAGTACTTC; CDR3: CASSLSQETQYF
size: many; V: TRBV2; D: TRBD2; J: TRBJ2-3; DNA: TGTGCCAGCAGTCCAGGACTAGCGGCGAGCACAGATACGCAGTATTTT; CDR3: CASSPGLAASTDTQYF
size: many; V: TRBV27; D: -; J: TRBJ2-7; DNA: TGTGCCAGCAGACCGGACAGTCGCCAGCAGTACTTC; CDR3: CASRPDSRQQYF
size: many; V: TRBV5-6; D: -; J: TRBJ1-3; DNA: TGTGCCAGCAGCCTCAGGGGCCTCTCTGGAAACACCATATATTTT; CDR3: CASSLRGLSGNTIYF
size: many; V: TRBV6-5; D: -; J: TRBJ2-2; DNA: TGTGCCAGCAGTTACAGAACCCGGGGGCCTAGCACCGGGGAGCTGTTTTTT; CDR3: CASSYRTRGPSTGELFF